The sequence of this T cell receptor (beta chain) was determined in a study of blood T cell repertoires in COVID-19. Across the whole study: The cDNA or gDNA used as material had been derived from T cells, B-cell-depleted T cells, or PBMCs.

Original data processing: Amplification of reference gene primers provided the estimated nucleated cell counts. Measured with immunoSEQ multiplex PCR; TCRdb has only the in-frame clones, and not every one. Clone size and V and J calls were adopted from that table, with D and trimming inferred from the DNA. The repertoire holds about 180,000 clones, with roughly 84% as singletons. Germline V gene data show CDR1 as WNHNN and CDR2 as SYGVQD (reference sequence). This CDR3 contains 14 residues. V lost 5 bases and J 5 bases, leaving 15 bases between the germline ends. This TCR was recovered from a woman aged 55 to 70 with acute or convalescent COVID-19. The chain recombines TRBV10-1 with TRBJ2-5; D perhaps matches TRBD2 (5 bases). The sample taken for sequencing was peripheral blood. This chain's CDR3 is CASSNGDNTETQYF. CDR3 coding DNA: TGCGCCAGCAGTAACGGGGATAATACGGAGACCCAGTACTTC.